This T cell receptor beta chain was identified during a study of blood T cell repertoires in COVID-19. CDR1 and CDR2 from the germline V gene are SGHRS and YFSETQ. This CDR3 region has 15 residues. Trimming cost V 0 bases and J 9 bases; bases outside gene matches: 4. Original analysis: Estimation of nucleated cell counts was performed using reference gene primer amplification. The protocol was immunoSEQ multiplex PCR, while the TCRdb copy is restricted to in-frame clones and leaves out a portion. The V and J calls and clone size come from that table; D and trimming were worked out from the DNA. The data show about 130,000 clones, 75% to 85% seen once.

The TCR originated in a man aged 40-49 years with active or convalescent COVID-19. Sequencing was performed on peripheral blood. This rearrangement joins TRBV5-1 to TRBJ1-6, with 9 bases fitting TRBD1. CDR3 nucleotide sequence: TGCGCCAGCAGCTTGGAGGACAGGGGACGTTCACCCCTCCACTTT. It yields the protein CASSLEDRGRSPLHF.